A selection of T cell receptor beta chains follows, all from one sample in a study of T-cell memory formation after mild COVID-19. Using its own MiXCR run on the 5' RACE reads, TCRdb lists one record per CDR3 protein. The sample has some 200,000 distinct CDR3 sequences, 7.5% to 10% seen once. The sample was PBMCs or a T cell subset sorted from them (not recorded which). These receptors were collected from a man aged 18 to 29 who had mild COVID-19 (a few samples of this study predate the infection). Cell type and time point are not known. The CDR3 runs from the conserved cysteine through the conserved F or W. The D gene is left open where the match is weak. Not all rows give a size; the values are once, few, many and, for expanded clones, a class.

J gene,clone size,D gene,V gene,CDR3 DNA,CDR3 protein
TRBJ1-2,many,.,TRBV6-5,TGTGCCAGCAGTTACACGGACAGTACGGTCGGCTACACCTTC,CASSYTDSTVGYTF
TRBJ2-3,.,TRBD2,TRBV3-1,TGTGCCAGCAGCCAAGTTCTGGCGGGGGGGAATACAGATACGCAGTATTTT,CASSQVLAGGNTDTQYF
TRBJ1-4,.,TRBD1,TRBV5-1,TGCGCCAGCAGCTTGTGGACAGGAACTAATGAAAAACTGTTTTTT,CASSLWTGTNEKLFF
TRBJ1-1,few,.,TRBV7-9,TGTGCCAGCAGCTTAGCGGTAAAAGCTTTCTTT,CASSLAVKAFF
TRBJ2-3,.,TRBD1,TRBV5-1,TGCGCCAGCAGCTTCGGGACAGGGGCCACAGATACGCAGTATTTT,CASSFGTGATDTQYF
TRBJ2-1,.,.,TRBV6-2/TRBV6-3,TGTGCCAGCAGCCCCCCGTTCGGGGAGCAGTTCTTC,CASSPPFGEQFF
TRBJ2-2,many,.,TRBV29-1,TGCAGCGCCAAAGGGGGGCTAAACACCGGGGAGCTGTTTTTT,CSAKGGLNTGELFF
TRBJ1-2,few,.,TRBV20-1,TGCAGTGCTAGTTTTATAGGGACTCCCTACACCTTC,CSASFIGTPYTF
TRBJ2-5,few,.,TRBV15,TGTGCCACCAGGGGCGCGGCCCAAGAGACCCAGTACTTC,CATRGAAQETQYF
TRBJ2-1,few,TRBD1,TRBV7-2,TGTGCCAGCAGCTTCGACAGGGCCTACAATGAGCAGTTCTTC,CASSFDRAYNEQFF
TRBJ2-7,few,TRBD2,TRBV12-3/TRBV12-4,TGTGCCAGCAGTGTACTAGCGGCCTACGAGCAGTACTTC,CASSVLAAYEQYF
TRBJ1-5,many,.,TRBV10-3,TGTGCCATCCAAGACCTTAGCAATCAGCCCCAGCATTTT,CAIQDLSNQPQHF
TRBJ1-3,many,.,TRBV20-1,TGCAGTGCCAGGGACGGCGGGGCCTTTGGAAACACCATATATTTT,CSARDGGAFGNTIYF
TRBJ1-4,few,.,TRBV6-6,TGTGCCAGCAGCACACCCGGCGGGCTCGGGGAAAAACTGTTTTTT,CASSTPGGLGEKLFF
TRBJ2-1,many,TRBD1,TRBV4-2,TGTGCCAGCACGCTAACCGGGACAGTTGGCCATGAGCAGTTCTTC,CASTLTGTVGHEQFF
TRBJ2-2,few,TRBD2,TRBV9,TGTGCCAGCAGCGTAGTGCCTAGCGGGGGACTATCCACCGGGGAGCTGTTTTTT,CASSVVPSGGLSTGELFF
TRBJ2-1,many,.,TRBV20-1,TGCAGTGCTAGAGATTACCCCCCCCGGGATAGTGAGTGCTTC,CSARDYPPRDSECF
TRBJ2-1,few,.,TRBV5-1,TGCGCCAGCAAAATGGGGGTATGGTCCAACAATGAGCAGTTCTTC,CASKMGVWSNNEQFF
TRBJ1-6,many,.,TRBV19,TGTGCCAGTAGTATTCGCCCGTATAATTCACCCCTCCACTTT,CASSIRPYNSPLHF
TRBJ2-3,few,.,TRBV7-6,TGTGCCAGCAGCTTAGGCAAGATTTATAGCACAGATACGCAGTATTTT,CASSLGKIYSTDTQYF
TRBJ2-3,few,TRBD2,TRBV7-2,TGTGCCAGCAGCACACCCGCGGGGGGGGTAAGGGATACGCAGTATTTT,CASSTPAGGVRDTQYF
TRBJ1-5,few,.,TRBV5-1,TGCGCCAGCAGCTTGGAGGGCCATAGCAATCAGCCCCAGCATTTT,CASSLEGHSNQPQHF
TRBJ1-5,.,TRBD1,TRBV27,TGTGCCAGCACACCGGGGACAGGGGGCAATCAGCCCCAGCATTTT,CASTPGTGGNQPQHF
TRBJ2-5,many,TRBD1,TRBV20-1,TGCAGTGCTTCTCGGGACAGCCAAGAGACCCAGTACTTC,CSASRDSQETQYF
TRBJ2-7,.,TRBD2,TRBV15,TGTGCCACCAGTGAGGGTAGCGGGAGGTACGAGCAGTACTTC,CATSEGSGRYEQYF
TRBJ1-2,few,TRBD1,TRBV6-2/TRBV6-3,TGTGCCAGCATACGGAGACAGACAGGGGACTATGGCTACACCTTC,CASIRRQTGDYGYTF
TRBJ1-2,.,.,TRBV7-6,TGTGCCAGCAGCTCATCCAATCTCCCTGGTGGCTACACCTTC,CASSSSNLPGGYTF
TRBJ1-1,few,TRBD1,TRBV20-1,TGCAGTGCCCGGGACAGGGGGGAAGCTTTCTTT,CSARDRGEAFF
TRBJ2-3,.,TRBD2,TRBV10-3,TGTGCCATCAGTGAGTCGAGCGGGGGGGCCTCTGCAGATACGCAGTATTTT,CAISESSGGASADTQYF
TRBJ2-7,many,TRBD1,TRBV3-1,TGTGCCAGCAGCCAAGTCACAGGGGACTACGAGCAGTACTTC,CASSQVTGDYEQYF
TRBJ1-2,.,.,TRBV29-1,TGCAGCGTTGAAAGGAACCGGGAGTATGGCTACACCTTC,CSVERNREYGYTF
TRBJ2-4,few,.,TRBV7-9,TGTGCCAGCAGCTTGTCCGGGGAAAACATTCAGTACTTC,CASSLSGENIQYF
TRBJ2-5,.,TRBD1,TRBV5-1,TGCGCCAGCAGCAAGAGGGACAGCCAAGAGACCCAGTACTTC,CASSKRDSQETQYF
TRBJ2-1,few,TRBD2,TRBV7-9,TGTGCCAGCAGCCCGATCCCCCTAGCGGGGGCTAATGAGCAGTTCTTC,CASSPIPLAGANEQFF
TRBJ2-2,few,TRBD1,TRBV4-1,TGCGCCAGCAGCCGGAATGGACAGGGTTTTGGGGAGCTGTTTTTT,CASSRNGQGFGELFF
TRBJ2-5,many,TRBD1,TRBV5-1,TGCGCCAGCAAAGGGGGCTTGGGTGGTGAGACCCAGTACTTC,CASKGGLGGETQYF
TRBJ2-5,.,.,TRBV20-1,TGCAGTGCTAGATCCTCTACCAGGGATCCGGGGGAGACCCAGTACTTC,CSARSSTRDPGETQYF
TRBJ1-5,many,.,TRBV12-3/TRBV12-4,TGTGCCAGCAGTTTAAGGTTTTATAGCAATCAGCCCCAGCATTTT,CASSLRFYSNQPQHF
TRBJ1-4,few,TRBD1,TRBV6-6,TGTGCCAGCGCCACCGGGACAGGGGCAGAAAAACTGTTTTTT,CASATGTGAEKLFF
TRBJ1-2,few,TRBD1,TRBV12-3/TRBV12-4,TGTGCCAGCAGGTCACAGGGGATTGGGCTTGGCTACACCTTC,CASRSQGIGLGYTF
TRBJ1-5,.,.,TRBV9,TGTGCCAGCAGCGTAGGTCCAGGTTATAGCAATCAGCCCCAGCATTTT,CASSVGPGYSNQPQHF
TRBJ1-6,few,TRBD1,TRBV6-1,TGTGCCAGCAGTGACAGAAACCCAGGGGGTTCACCCCTCCACTTT,CASSDRNPGGSPLHF
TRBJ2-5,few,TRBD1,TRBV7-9,TGTGCCAGCAGCGACAGGGGCCAGTACTTC,CASSDRGQYF
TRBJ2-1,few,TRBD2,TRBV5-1,TGCGCCAGCAGCTTGGCACTAGCGCGGGGGAATGAGCAGTTCTTC,CASSLALARGNEQFF
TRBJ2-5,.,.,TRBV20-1,TGCAGTGCGCATGGGTCTCTTTGGGAGACCCAGTACTTC,CSAHGSLWETQYF
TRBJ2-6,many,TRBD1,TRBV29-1,TGCAGCGTCTCACCGGGACAGGGGACCAACGTCCTGACTTTC,CSVSPGQGTNVLTF